Shown below are 32 T cell receptor beta chains from a single sample sequenced in a study of T cell repertoires in ileal Crohn's disease (dated by TCRdb to about 2019). Interpreted using the paper, the time point label stands for: neoterminal ileum biopsy at postoperative endoscopy, about 6 months after surgery. Libraries were prepared through the immunoSEQ multiplex PCR assay. TCRdb took this table from immuneACCESS and kept in-frame rearrangements with V and J called. Such tables lack part of the clones; where checked against another copy, unresolved V genes explain under half of the gap, and the rest is unexplained. The sample data list roughly 4,000 clones, and around 78% of these were observed just once. Over 10% of the sample comes from the top ten. Sequenced input: ileal tissue. These receptor sequences come from an adult with Crohn's disease.

The rearrangement uses TRBV15 and TRBJ1-1; 9 nucleotides match TRBD1. The CDR3 extends over 16 amino acids. Germline lookup yields CDR1 LNHNV and CDR2 YYDKDF (reference sequence). J gave up 6 bases and V 1 base, and 9 bases lay outside the gene matches. The CDR3 loop reads CATSRGQQGATAEAFF. The CDR3 nucleotides read TGTGCCACCAGCAGAGGGCAACAGGGGGCCACGGCTGAAGCTTTCTTT.

This clone was found a few times. This chain joins TRBV7-6 and TRBJ1-5; D unresolved. V was pared by 6 bases and J by 9 bases, with 15 bases between. The CDR3 has 13 residues. CDR1 is SGHVS, CDR2 FNYEAQ, per germline. The CDR3 sequence: CASSPDGRPPQHF. In DNA form, the CDR3 reads TGTGCCAGCAGTCCTGACGGGAGACCGCCCCAGCATTTT.

The gene calls are TRBV30 and TRBJ2-3, with 7 bases lining up with TRBD1. J lost 7 bases, V lost 3 bases, and 16 bases had no gene match. The CDR3 covers 16 residues. The germline gives CDR1 GTSNPN, CDR2 SVGIG (reference sequence). Here the CDR3 DNA reads TGTGCCTGGAGGTTGAAAGGCAAAGGGGGCGCGAATACGCAGTATTTT. Translated: CAWRLKGKGGANTQYF.

The chain links TRBV5-1 to TRBJ1-4; 11 bases align to TRBD1. Germline V gene data show CDR1 as SGHRS and CDR2 as YFSETQ. Unmatched junction bases numbered 13, after V lost 7 bases and J lost 8 bases. The CDR3 spans 16 residues. The CDR3 nucleotides read TGCGCCAGCTCGGACAGGGGGCAGCCCCTGGGCGAAAAACTGTTTTTT. It is translated as CASSDRGQPLGEKLFF.

The CDR3 loop is CASSEGRGSYNEQFF. In DNA, the CDR3 is TGCGCCAGCAGTGAGGGCAGGGGTAGCTACAATGAGCAGTTCTTC. The chain has TRBV10-1 and TRBJ2-1; D is possibly TRBD1 (6 bases). The CDR3 loop spans 15 amino acids. The ends were cut back, 2 bases at V and 3 bases at J, with 11 bases in the middle. Looked up from germline, CDR1 is WNHNN and CDR2 is SYGVQD (reference sequence).

The V and J genes are TRBV2 and TRBJ2-1, with D perhaps TRBD2 (6 bases). Germline CDR1 reads SNHLY; CDR2 reads FYNNEI. The V end was cut by 3 bases, the J end by 10 bases, with 16 bases between. This CDR3 has 14 residues. CDR3 coding DNA: TGTGCCAGCAGTGACGGTCCGGGGGTCGGGGAGCAGTTCTTC. Protein sequence: CASSDGPGVGEQFF.

This clone was seen more than once but under ten times. The chain combines TRBV10-1 with TRBJ1-5, with 7 bases aligning to TRBD1. J was trimmed by 5 bases and V by 2 bases; bases with no gene match: 3. Germline V lookup: CDR1 WNHNN, CDR2 SYGVQD (reference sequence). The CDR3 contains 14 residues. The CDR3 loop reads CASSEGTGDQPQHF. The CDR3 coding sequence is TGCGCCAGCAGTGAGGGAACAGGGGATCAGCCCCAGCATTTT.

By share of the sample, this clone is medium-sized. This rearrangement joins TRBV14 to TRBJ1-6; 9 nucleotides match TRBD1. CDR1 and CDR2 (germline): SGHDN, FVKESK. V lost 4 bases to trimming and J lost 9 bases; unmatched junction nucleotides: 4. The CDR3 has 14 amino acids. The CDR3 DNA follows: TGTGCCAGCAGCCTTACAGGGGGCGGTTCACCCCTCCACTTT. Residues: CASSLTGGGSPLHF.

This chain uses TRBV10-2 with TRBJ1-4; 7 nucleotides line up with TRBD1. Germline-derived CDR1 and CDR2 are WSHSY and SAAADI. V shed 7 bases and J 3 bases; nucleotides not matched to a gene: 5. The CDR3 has 14 amino acids. CDR3 protein: CASNDREANEKLFF. Written as DNA, the CDR3 is TGCGCCAGCAACGACAGGGAAGCTAATGAAAAACTGTTTTTT.

This chain connects TRBV19 to TRBJ1-1, with a possible D match to TRBD1 (5 bases). V was trimmed by 2 bases and J by 5 bases, leaving 6 bases between them. This CDR3 has 12 amino acids. CDR1 and CDR2 (germline): LNHDA, SQIVND (reference sequence). CDR3 loop: CASSIRQTEAFF. For the CDR3, the DNA is TGTGCCAGTAGTATAAGACAGACTGAAGCTTTCTTT.

The V call is TRBV19, the J call TRBJ1-5; no reliable D call. Trimming cost V 2 bases and J 4 bases, with 9 bases left between them. CDR3 size: 14 residues. The germline V gene has CDR1 LNHDA and CDR2 SQIVND (reference sequence). CDR3 coding DNA: TGTGCCAGTAGTATACCCGGGAATAATCAGCCCCAGCATTTT. This translates into CASSIPGNNQPQHF.

The genes are TRBV28 and TRBJ1-5; D unclear. The ends were cut back, 6 bases at V and 1 base at J, with 13 bases in the middle. Looked up from germline, CDR1 is MDHEN and CDR2 is SYDVKM. The CDR3 contains 15 residues. CDR3 in amino acids: CASRALGLSNQPQHF. The DNA of the CDR3 is TGTGCCAGCAGGGCCCTAGGACTGAGCAATCAGCCCCAGCATTTT.

The chain is built from TRBV28 and TRBJ2-7, with D unresolved. CDR1 and CDR2 from the germline V gene are MDHEN and SYDVKM. V shed 2 bases and J shed 0 bases, with 8 bases lying between them. CDR3 size: 14 residues. DNA of the CDR3: TGTGCCAGCAGTTTAGCGGTCAGCTCCTACGAGCAGTACTTC. Protein sequence: CASSLAVSSYEQYF.

In this sample, this clone turned up a few times. The V and J genes are TRBV9 and TRBJ2-2, with D unclear. The CDR3 length is 13 residues. Germline assignment: CDR1 SGDLS and CDR2 YYNGEE. V was cut by 4 bases and J by 6 bases, with 10 bases left in between. The CDR3 DNA follows: TGTGCCAGCAGCCTTAGATGGTCCGGGGAGCTGTTTTTT. Residues: CASSLRWSGELFF.

The rearrangement uses TRBV2 and TRBJ1-2; maybe TRBD1 (6 bases). Trimming pared 4 bases from V and 3 bases from J, leaving 15 bases between. The germline V gene has CDR1 SNHLY and CDR2 FYNNEI. The CDR3 is made up of 15 amino acids. The chain's CDR3 is CASSGTGTRDYGYTF. The CDR3 DNA follows: TGTGCCAGCAGTGGGACCGGGACAAGAGACTATGGCTACACCTTC.

The chain joins TRBV19 to TRBJ2-4; the match to TRBD2 covers 7 bases. The CDR3 has 14 residues. The junction had 6 bases not matched to a gene; V was cut back by 4 bases and J by 6 bases. Per the germline V gene, CDR1 is LNHDA and CDR2 is SQIVND (reference sequence). CDR3 nucleotides: TGTGCCAGTAGTACAGCGGGGCCGCTAAACATTCAGTACTTC. Its protein product is CASSTAGPLNIQYF. Complete variable domain (other parts from reference TRBV19 and TRBJ2-4): DGGITQSPKYLFRKEGQNVTLSCEQNLNHDAMYWYRQDPGQGLRLIYYSQIVNDFQKGDIAEGYSVSREKKESFPLTVTSAQKNPTAFYLCASSTAGPLNIQYFGAGTRLSVL.

The chain is built from TRBV7-9 and TRBJ1-1, with D possibly matching TRBD1 (5 bases). Germline V lookup: CDR1 SEHNR, CDR2 FQNEAQ (reference sequence). V gave up 2 bases and J gave up 5 bases, with 6 bases separating them. The CDR3 is 12 amino acids. The CDR3 loop is CASSLRGTEAFF. CDR3 in DNA: TGTGCCAGCAGCTTACGGGGGACTGAAGCTTTCTTT.

This clone was seen a single time. V gene TRBV6-6 combines with J gene TRBJ2-1, with 8 nucleotides matching TRBD2. This CDR3 contains 13 residues. J lost 9 bases, V lost 6 bases, and 7 bases had no gene match. CDR1 and CDR2 from the germline V gene are MNHNY and SVGAGI (reference sequence). Written as DNA, the CDR3 is TGTGCCAGCAGCCTCGGGGGGGTCCCTGAGCAGTTCTTC. Protein product: CASSLGGVPEQFF.

This clone has a handful of counts. The chain recombines TRBV4-2 with TRBJ1-1; TRBD1 matches 10 bases. The V gene's germline CDR1 is LGHNA and CDR2 YNFKEQ. V was clipped by 4 bases and J by 5 bases; unmatched bases: 10. The CDR3 runs 16 residues. CDR3 protein: CASSLTGTGVRTEAFF. CDR3 in DNA: TGTGCCAGCAGCCTAACCGGGACAGGGGTGAGAACTGAAGCTTTCTTT.

The V and J genes are TRBV4-1 and TRBJ2-7, with 8 bases identical to TRBD2. CDR1 and CDR2 from the germline V gene are MGHRA and YSYEKL. This CDR3 region has 15 residues. The J segment lost 3 bases and the V segment lost 5 bases, leaving 9 bases of the junction unmatched. The CDR3 loop reads CASSGRAGGLYEQYF. CDR3 sequence (DNA): TGCGCCAGCAGCGGCCGGGCGGGGGGCCTCTACGAGCAGTACTTC.

Here the CDR3 reads CASSQDGTSGAETQYF. DNA of the CDR3: TGCGCCAGCAGCCAAGATGGGACTAGCGGGGCGGAGACCCAGTACTTC. The chain is built from TRBV4-1 and TRBJ2-5; 13 bases line up with TRBD2. CDR1 is MGHRA, CDR2 YSYEKL, per germline. The CDR3 loop spans 16 amino acids. V shed 0 bases, J shed 5 bases, and the junction held 3 bases outside the gene matches.

The CDR3 DNA is TGTGCCAGCAGCTTACTAGCGGGTGCGATAAATGAGCAGTTCTTC. Its translation is CASSLLAGAINEQFF. The chain recombines TRBV11-2 with TRBJ2-1; 8 nucleotides agree with TRBD2. Trimming cost V 2 bases and J 7 bases; bases outside gene matches: 7. There are 15 residues in the CDR3. Germline V CDR1 and CDR2: SGHAT, FQNNGV. The full variable domain, rest sourced from reference TRBV11-2 and TRBJ2-1, is EAGVAQSPRYKIIEKRQSVAFWCNPISGHATLYWYQQILGQGPKLLIQFQNNGVVDDSQLPKDRFSAERLKGVDSTLKIQPAKLEDSAVYLCASSLLAGAINEQFFGPGTRLTVL.

The rearrangement links TRBV28 to TRBJ2-3, with unresolved D. V was pared by 6 bases and J by 7 bases, with 20 bases between. The CDR3 has 15 amino acids. Germline V gene data show CDR1 as MDHEN and CDR2 as SYDVKM. CDR3: CASSPAGSHTYTQYF. For the CDR3, the DNA is TGTGCCAGCAGCCCCGCAGGTTCCCACACGTATACGCAGTATTTT.

The J gene is TRBJ1-1, the V gene TRBV2; D is uncertain. Germline values: CDR1 SNHLY, CDR2 FYNNEI. The germline V and J ends were trimmed by 6 bases and 8 bases, with 10 bases remaining between them. This CDR3 has 11 residues. CDR3 region: CASSYLMEAFF. The DNA of the CDR3 is TGTGCCAGCAGCTACCTGATGGAAGCTTTCTTT.

The V call is TRBV4-3, the J call TRBJ1-4, with TRBD1 identical over 8 bases. Losses at the gene ends were 4 bases for V and 8 bases for J; bases not matched to a gene: 6. The CDR3 sequence is 14 residues long. Germline V lookup: CDR1 LGHNA, CDR2 YSLEER. The CDR3 bases are TGCGCCAGCAGCCCGGACAGGGCATACGAAAAACTGTTTTTT. Translating gives CASSPDRAYEKLFF.

The rearrangement uses TRBV27 and TRBJ2-1, with D unclear. The CDR3 is 13 residues long. Deletions cut 2 bases from V and 5 bases from J, with 7 bases between. From germline, CDR1 is MNHEY and CDR2 SMNVEV (reference sequence). In DNA form, the CDR3 reads TGTGCCAGCAGTTTAGGAGTAAACAATGAGCAGTTCTTC. Its translation is CASSLGVNNEQFF.

The chain uses TRBV14 and TRBJ2-6; no clear D. Trimming removed 4 bases at V and 0 bases at J, with 7 bases between. The CDR3 has 15 amino acids. CDR1 SGHDN and CDR2 FVKESK come from the germline V gene. The CDR3 DNA sequence: TGTGCCAGCAGCCGAAGGAGCTCTGGGGCCAACGTCCTGACTTTC. This gives the protein CASSRRSSGANVLTF.

This chain links TRBV9 with TRBJ1-1; 7 bases fit TRBD1. CDR1 and CDR2 (germline): SGDLS, YYNGEE. This CDR3 is 13 amino acids long. With V trimmed by 0 bases and J by 7 bases, 3 bases remained unmatched. CDR3 DNA sequence: TGTGCCAGCAGCGTAGACAGGGGCGGTGAAGCTTTCTTT. Protein sequence: CASSVDRGGEAFF.

This clone was counted a few times. V is TRBV6-5 and J is TRBJ1-2, with a tentative D call TRBD1 (6 bases). CDR1 MNHEY and CDR2 SVGAGI come from the germline V gene. V dropped 6 bases and J dropped 2 bases, with 13 bases sitting between them. The CDR3 runs to 14 residues. The CDR3 DNA is TGTGCCAGCAGCCCGGACAGTTGGAACTATGGCTACACCTTC. As protein: CASSPDSWNYGYTF.

The gene calls are TRBV5-1 and TRBJ1-2; possible D gene TRBD1, 5 bases. This CDR3 has 14 residues. V lost 5 bases and J 7 bases, leaving 18 bases between the germline ends. The germline CDR1 and CDR2 sequences are SGHRS and YFSETQ. CDR3 nucleotides: TGCGCCAGCAGTCTTCCAGGGTCGCTTGGTGGCTACACCTTC. Its translation is CASSLPGSLGGYTF.

The chain uses TRBV7-2 and TRBJ1-6, with TRBD1 identical over 7 bases. The CDR3 is 16 residues long. V shed 5 bases and J 4 bases; nucleotides not matched to a gene: 8. Germline V gene data show CDR1 as SGHTA and CDR2 as FQGNSA. CDR3 in amino acids: CASSPNVGQYNSPLHF. The CDR3 nucleotides are TGTGCCAGCAGCCCTAACGTGGGACAGTATAATTCACCCCTCCACTTT.

For this clone: The identical CDR3 is also encoded by other nucleotide sequences in the sample. V gene TRBV4-3 combines with J gene TRBJ1-1, with 7 bases aligning to TRBD1. CDR1 is LGHNA, CDR2 YSLEER, per germline. V lost 6 bases to trimming and J lost 6 bases; unmatched junction nucleotides: 4. The CDR3 runs 12 residues. CDR3 sequence: CASSHRGAEAFF. The CDR3 DNA reads as TGCGCCAGCAGTCACAGGGGTGCTGAAGCTTTCTTT.